The 8 T cell receptor beta chains listed next were all sequenced from one sample in a study of control samples from healthy donors and cancer patients. The method was immunoSEQ multiplex PCR; TCRdb's version includes in-frame clones alone and lacks a portion of them. Here the sample spans 100,000 to 150,000 clones, more than 80% being singletons. Specimen: blood. All receptors derive from a man in his late teens or twenties in good health.

The chain uses TRBV7-9 and TRBJ2-7, with 7 positions matching TRBD1. Germline-derived CDR1 and CDR2 are SEHNR and FQNEAQ (reference sequence). This CDR3 has 15 residues. V lost 5 bases, J lost 4 bases, and 11 bases stayed unmatched. CDR3 coding DNA: TGTGCCAGCAGCCACCCCGGGACAGTTCCTTACGAGCAGTACTTC. This translates into CASSHPGTVPYEQYF.

The V gene is TRBV2, the J gene TRBJ1-2; TRBD1 agrees at 7 bases. The CDR3 contains 14 residues. V trimming: 3 bases; J trimming: 6 bases; junction bases outside the gene matches: 7. Germline CDR1 SNHLY, CDR2 FYNNEI. This CDR3 reads CASSDPGTVHGYTF. In nucleotides, the CDR3 is TGTGCCAGCAGTGACCCCGGGACAGTCCATGGCTACACCTTC.

The chain employs TRBV12-3 or TRBV12-4 and TRBJ1-6, with a tentative D call TRBD1 (5 bases). Trimming shortened V by 3 bases and J by 10 bases, and 10 bases separated the two germline ends. The CDR3 has 13 amino acids. The CDR3 sequence: CASSFQGLSPLHF. The CDR3 DNA sequence: TGTGCCAGCAGTTTCCAGGGATTATCACCCCTCCACTTT.

J is TRBJ1-4 and V is TRBV4-3; unclear D gene. The CDR3 spans 14 residues. V lost 0 bases, J lost 11 bases, and 13 bases lay in between. Germline CDR1 reads LGHNA; CDR2 reads YSLEER. CDR3 nucleotide sequence: TGCGCCAGCAGCCAAGACTTCCGTGTTGGGAAACTGTTTTTT. Translating gives CASSQDFRVGKLFF.

The rearrangement uses TRBV3-1 (or the pseudogene TRBV3-2) and TRBJ2-3, with 10 bases matching TRBD2. V shed 4 bases and J 4 bases; nucleotides not matched to a gene: 5. This CDR3 region has 15 residues. CDR1 and CDR2 (germline): LGHDT, YNNKEL (reference sequence). DNA of the CDR3: TGTGCCAGCAGCCCCAGCGGGGGGGAGGCAGATACGCAGTATTTT. Its protein is CASSPSGGEADTQYF.

V and J are TRBV12-5 and TRBJ2-1; TRBD2 matches 11 bases. The germline CDR1 and CDR2 sequences are LGHNT and FRNRAP. This CDR3 is 18 amino acids long. Trimming cost V 5 bases and J 2 bases; bases outside gene matches: 11. The CDR3 spells CASGPLLTSGKAYNEQFF. Here the CDR3 DNA reads TGTGCTAGTGGTCCATTACTGACTAGCGGGAAAGCCTACAATGAGCAGTTCTTC.

This sequence joins TRBV6-5 and TRBJ1-6; D call uncertain. The germline V gene has CDR1 MNHEY and CDR2 SVGAGI. The V and J ends lost 6 bases and 6 bases respectively, with 9 bases between them. The CDR3 is made up of 13 amino acids. Here the CDR3 reads CASRPDLNSPLHF. The CDR3 DNA reads TGTGCCAGCAGGCCGGATCTTAATTCACCCCTCCACTTT.

The rearrangement uses TRBV19 and TRBJ2-7, with 7 bases that match TRBD1. Germline-derived CDR1 and CDR2 are LNHDA and SQIVND (reference sequence). This CDR3 contains 12 residues. V lost 5 bases, J lost 4 bases, and 2 bases stayed unmatched. CDR3 sequence: CASSRQGYEQYF. CDR3 bases: TGTGCCAGTAGTCGACAGGGTTACGAGCAGTACTTC.